The 8 T cell receptor beta chains below all came from one sample that was sequenced in a study of OX40 agonist ivuxolimab in advanced cancers. This table comes from immunoSEQ multiplex PCR, and its TCRdb copy is limited to in-frame clones, with some not included. The sample records approximately 68,000 clones, roughly 84% being singletons. The sequences come from CD4+ or CD8+ T cells sorted from blood, collected in a trial of the OX40 agonist ivuxolimab. The receptor source for this set is an adult with an advanced solid tumor such as melanoma, head and neck, liver or kidney cancer.

The chain has TRBV7-2 and TRBJ1-4, with 7 bases fitting TRBD1. V dropped 5 bases and J dropped 0; count of bases not matched to a gene: 3. Germline V CDR1 and CDR2: SGHTA, FQGNSA. The CDR3 has 15 residues. Here the CDR3 reads CASSPGQTTNEKLFF. CDR3 nucleotide sequence: TGTGCCAGCAGCCCGGGACAGACAACTAATGAAAAACTGTTTTTT.

The chain is built from TRBV28 and TRBJ1-2, with D possibly matching TRBD1 (6 bases). The CDR3 extends over 15 amino acids. Germline CDR1 MDHEN, CDR2 SYDVKM. Trimming took off 5 bases at V and 4 bases at J, with 17 bases between the two ends. CDR3 nucleotide sequence: TGTGCCAGCAGTCCCCCTGACAGGTCGAGCTATGGCTACACCTTC. Protein sequence: CASSPPDRSSYGYTF.

The chain links TRBV28 to TRBJ1-2; D not resolved. This CDR3 comprises 14 residues. Germline CDR1 and CDR2: MDHEN and SYDVKM. V lost 6 bases, J lost 7 bases, and 18 bases lay in between. CDR3 sequence: CASSLNIRAGGYTF. CDR3 sequence (DNA): TGTGCCAGCAGCCTTAATATAAGGGCGGGTGGCTACACCTTC.

The chain recombines TRBV30 with TRBJ1-2; D is unclear. The V end was cut by 3 bases, the J end by 6 bases, with 8 bases between. The CDR3 sequence is 11 residues long. CDR1 GTSNPN and CDR2 SVGIG come from the germline V gene (reference sequence). CDR3 DNA: TGTGCCTGGAGAGGCGGCCATGGCTACACCTTC. Its protein product is CAWRGGHGYTF. Full variable domain (rest looked up from reference TRBV30 and TRBJ1-2): SQTIHQWPATLVQPVGSPLSLECTVEGTSNPNLYWYRQAAGRGLQLLFYSVGIGQISSEVPQNLSASRPQDRQFILSSKKLLLSDSGFYLCAWRGGHGYTFGSGTRLTVV.

This sequence joins TRBV7-8 and TRBJ1-4; TRBD1 is a possible D gene (5 bases). Trimming took off 2 bases at V and 1 base at J, with 8 bases between the two ends. From germline, CDR1 is SGHVS and CDR2 FQNEAQ. CDR3 size: 15 residues. The CDR3 region is CASSLRGRTNEKLFF. CDR3 DNA: TGTGCCAGCAGCTTAAGGGGCAGAACTAATGAAAAACTGTTTTTT.

The chain is built from TRBV27 and TRBJ1-1; TRBD1 matches at 12 bases. Germline loops: CDR1 MNHEY, CDR2 SMNVEV (reference sequence). V lost 6 bases and J lost 10; bases outside the gene matches: 9. There are 14 residues in the CDR3. The CDR3 sequence: CASRPGQGASRAFF. Here the CDR3 DNA reads TGTGCCAGCAGACCGGGACAGGGGGCTTCAAGAGCTTTCTTT.

In its sample, this clone was seen a few times. The rearrangement uses TRBV5-1 and TRBJ2-5; D tentatively reads TRBD1 or TRBD2 (5 bases each). This CDR3 is 15 amino acids long. The V end was cut by 5 bases, the J end by 5 bases, with 19 bases between. CDR1 and CDR2 from the germline V gene are SGHRS and YFSETQ. CDR3 sequence reads: CASRLAGQGGETQYF. CDR3 nucleotide sequence: TGCGCCAGCAGGCTGGCGGGCCAGGGTGGGGAGACCCAGTACTTC.

V gene TRBV18 combines with J gene TRBJ1-1; tentative D call: TRBD1 (5 bases). This CDR3 has 12 residues. V was trimmed by 3 bases and J by 8 bases, leaving 10 bases between them. From germline, CDR1 is KGHSH and CDR2 LQKENI. The CDR3 DNA is TGTGCCAGCTCACCCGTTGGGGCCGAAGCTTTCTTT. Translated, it gives CASSPVGAEAFF. Variable domain in full (rest from reference TRBV18 and TRBJ1-1): NAGVMQNPRHLVRRRGQEARLRCSPMKGHSHVYWYRQLPEEGLKFMVYLQKENIIDESGMPKERFSAEFPKEGPSILRIQQVVRGDSAAYFCASSPVGAEAFFGQGTRLTVV.